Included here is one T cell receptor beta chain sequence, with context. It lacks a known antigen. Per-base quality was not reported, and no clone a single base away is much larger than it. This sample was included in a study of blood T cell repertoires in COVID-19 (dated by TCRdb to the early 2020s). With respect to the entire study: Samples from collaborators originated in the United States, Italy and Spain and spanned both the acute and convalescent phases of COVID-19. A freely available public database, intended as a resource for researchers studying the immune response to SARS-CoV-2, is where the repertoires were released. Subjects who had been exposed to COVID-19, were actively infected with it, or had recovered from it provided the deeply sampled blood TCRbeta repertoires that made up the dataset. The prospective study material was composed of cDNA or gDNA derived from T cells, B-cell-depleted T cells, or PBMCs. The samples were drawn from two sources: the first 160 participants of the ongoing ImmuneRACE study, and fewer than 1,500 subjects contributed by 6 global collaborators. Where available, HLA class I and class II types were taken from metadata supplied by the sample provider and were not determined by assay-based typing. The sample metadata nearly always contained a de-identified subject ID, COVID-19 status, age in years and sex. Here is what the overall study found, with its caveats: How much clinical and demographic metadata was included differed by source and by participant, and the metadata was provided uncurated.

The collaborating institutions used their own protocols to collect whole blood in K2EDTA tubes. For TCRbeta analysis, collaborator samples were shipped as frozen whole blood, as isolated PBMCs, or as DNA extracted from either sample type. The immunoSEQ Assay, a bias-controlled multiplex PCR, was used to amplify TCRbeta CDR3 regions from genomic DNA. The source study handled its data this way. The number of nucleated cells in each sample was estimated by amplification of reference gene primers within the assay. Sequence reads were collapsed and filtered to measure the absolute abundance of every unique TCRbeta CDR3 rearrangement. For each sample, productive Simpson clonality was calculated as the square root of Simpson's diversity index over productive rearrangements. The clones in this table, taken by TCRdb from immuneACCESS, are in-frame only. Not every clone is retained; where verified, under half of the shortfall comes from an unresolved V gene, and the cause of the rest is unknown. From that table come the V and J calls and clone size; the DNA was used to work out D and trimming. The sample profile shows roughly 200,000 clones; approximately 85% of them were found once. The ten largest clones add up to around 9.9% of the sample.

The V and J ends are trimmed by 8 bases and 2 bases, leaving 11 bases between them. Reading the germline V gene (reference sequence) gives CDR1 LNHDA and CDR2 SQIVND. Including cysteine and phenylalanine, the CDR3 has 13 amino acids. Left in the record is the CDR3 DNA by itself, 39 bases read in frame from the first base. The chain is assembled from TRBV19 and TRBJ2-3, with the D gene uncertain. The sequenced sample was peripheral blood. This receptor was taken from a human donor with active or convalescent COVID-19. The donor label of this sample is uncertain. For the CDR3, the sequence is CASLALNTDTQYF. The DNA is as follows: TGTGCCAGTTTAGCACTGAACACAGATACGCAGTATTTT.